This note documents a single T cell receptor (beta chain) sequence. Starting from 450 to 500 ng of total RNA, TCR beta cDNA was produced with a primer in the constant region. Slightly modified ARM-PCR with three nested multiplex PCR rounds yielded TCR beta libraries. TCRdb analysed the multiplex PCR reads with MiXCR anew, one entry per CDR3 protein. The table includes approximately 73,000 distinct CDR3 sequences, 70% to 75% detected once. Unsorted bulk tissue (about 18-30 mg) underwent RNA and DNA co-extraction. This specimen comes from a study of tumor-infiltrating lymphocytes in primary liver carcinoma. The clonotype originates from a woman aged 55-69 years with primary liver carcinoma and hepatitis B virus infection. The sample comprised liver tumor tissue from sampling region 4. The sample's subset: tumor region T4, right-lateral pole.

CDR3 in DNA: TGTGCCAGCAGCTTGGAGGCTAGCCAAGAGACCCAGTACTTC. It specifies CASSLEASQETQYF. The V gene is TRBV5-6, the J gene TRBJ2-5; no reliable D call. The germline V and J ends were trimmed by 0 bases and 1 base, with 7 bases remaining between them. This CDR3 is built from 14 residues. Germline CDR1 is SGHDT and CDR2 is YYEEEE.